The rows below give T cell receptor beta chains drawn from one sample of a study of patients and donors after allogeneic stem cell transplantation. MiXCR, applied by TCRdb to the RT-PCR reads, yields one record per CDR3 protein. Among approximately 33,000 distinct CDR3 sequences listed, over 6.5% were seen once. Material: blood, either unsorted or a sorted T cell fraction (not recorded which). Receptors were obtained from a human donor who was either an allogeneic HSCT recipient or a stem cell or donor lymphocyte infusion donor (not recorded which). It is not recorded whose cells these are; they may come from a transplant donor. The CDR3 runs from the conserved cysteine through the conserved F or W. The D gene is left open where the match is weak. Clone size appears in some rows only: once, few, many, or a class for an expanded clone.

>TRBD2|few|TRBJ2-1|TRBV20-1
TGCAGTGCTAGACCTAGACTAGCGAGGGTCCCCTACAATGAGCAGTTCTTC
CSARPRLARVPYNEQFF
>.|many|TRBJ1-1|TRBV5-1
TGCGCCAGCAGTCCCCGAGAGGACACTGAAGCTTTCTTT
CASSPREDTEAFF
>TRBD1|many|TRBJ2-1|TRBV24-1
TGTGCCACCAGTGATTGGGGGGGACAGGGGAATTACAATGAGCAGTTCTTC
CATSDWGGQGNYNEQFF
>TRBD1|many|TRBJ1-3|TRBV7-9
TGTGCCAGCAGCCCTCGACAGGGACGTTGGGGAAACACCATATATTTT
CASSPRQGRWGNTIYF
>.|many|TRBJ1-5|TRBV20-1
TGCAGTGCCGGGGACGGAGGTCGCCTCAATCAGCCCCAGCATTTT
CSAGDGGRLNQPQHF
>.|few|TRBJ2-7|TRBV18
TGTGCCAGCTCACCACCTACAGGGAACGAGCAGTACTTC
CASSPPTGNEQYF
>TRBD2|many|TRBJ2-1|TRBV29-1
TGCAGCGTTGCCCCGGGACTAGCGGGACGGAATGAGCAGTTCTTC
CSVAPGLAGRNEQFF
>TRBD1|.|TRBJ1-3|TRBV6-2/TRBV6-3
TGTGCCAGCAGTTACTCGATCGGAAGGACAGGCGGGCACACCATATATTTT
CASSYSIGRTGGHTIYF
>.|few|TRBJ1-2|TRBV20-1
TGCAGTGCCGGTCCTGCTCCTGGGACCTATGGCTACACCTTC
CSAGPAPGTYGYTF
>TRBD1|few|TRBJ1-1|TRBV18
TGTGCCAGCTCACTGTTTCAGGGGGTGGACACTGAAGCTTTCTTT
CASSLFQGVDTEAFF
>.|.|TRBJ2-5|TRBV6-2/TRBV6-3
TGTGCCAGCAGCCCCGGGATCCTGCAAGAGACCCAGTACTTC
CASSPGILQETQYF
>.|few|TRBJ2-2|TRBV7-3
TGTGCCAGCAGCTTAACTACTGGGGCCGGGGAGCTGTTTTTT
CASSLTTGAGELFF
>.|many|TRBJ2-1|TRBV7-3
TGTGCCAGCAGCTTAGGCGGGCGGGTCAATGAGCAGTTCTTC
CASSLGGRVNEQFF
>TRBD1|many|TRBJ2-2|TRBV20-1
TGCAGTGCCAACAGACAGGGTGGCACCGGGGAGCTGTTTTTT
CSANRQGGTGELFF
>TRBD1|many|TRBJ2-1|TRBV2
TGTGCCAGCAGGGGGGACAGCAATTACAATGAGCAGTTCTTC
CASRGDSNYNEQFF
>.|few|TRBJ2-1|TRBV27
TGTGCCAGCAGTTCGATGGATGCGCAGAGCTCCTACAATGAGCAGTTCTTC
CASSSMDAQSSYNEQFF
>TRBD1|many|TRBJ2-3|TRBV2
TGTGCCAGCCGAGTGATGGGACAGCACACAGATACGCAGTATTTT
CASRVMGQHTDTQYF